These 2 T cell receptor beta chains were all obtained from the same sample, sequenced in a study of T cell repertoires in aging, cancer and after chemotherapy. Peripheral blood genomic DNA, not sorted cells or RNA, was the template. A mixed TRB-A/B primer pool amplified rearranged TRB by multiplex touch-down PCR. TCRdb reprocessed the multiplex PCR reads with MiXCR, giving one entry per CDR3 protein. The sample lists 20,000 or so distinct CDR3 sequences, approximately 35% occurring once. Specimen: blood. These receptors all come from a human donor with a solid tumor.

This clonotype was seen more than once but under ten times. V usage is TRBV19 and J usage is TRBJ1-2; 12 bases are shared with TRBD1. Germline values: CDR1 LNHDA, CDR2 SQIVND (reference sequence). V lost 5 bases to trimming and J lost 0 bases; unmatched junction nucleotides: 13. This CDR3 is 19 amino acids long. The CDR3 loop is CASSSSFPGQGASNYGYTF. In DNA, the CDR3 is TGTGCCAGTAGTTCCTCCTTTCCGGGACAGGGGGCTTCTAACTATGGCTACACCTTC.

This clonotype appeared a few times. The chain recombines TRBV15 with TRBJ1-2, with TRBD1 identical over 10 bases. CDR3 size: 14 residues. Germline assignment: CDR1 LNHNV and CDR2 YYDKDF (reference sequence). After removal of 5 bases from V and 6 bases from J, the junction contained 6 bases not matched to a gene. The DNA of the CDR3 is TGTGCCACCAGCGAGACAGGGGGCGACCATGGCTACACCTTC. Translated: CATSETGGDHGYTF.